Presented here are 9 T cell receptor beta chains from one specimen sequenced in a study of blood T cells in healthy people across ages. The authors ran a second PCR of roughly 7 to 11 cycles using a sample-barcoded 5' primer and a J-beta primer mix. Using its own MiXCR run on the 5' RACE reads, TCRdb lists one record per CDR3 protein. This sample has some 1.5 million distinct CDR3 sequences; approximately 43% occur once, and the top ten carry approximately 4.1%. Sequencing input: blood. Receptor source: a woman aged 18-29 years in good health.

This clonotype was seen just once. At one boundary the junction diverges from the germline segment, which might be a read error. The CDR3 DNA is TGCGTCAGCAGCCAAATGGACAGATACAATGAGCAGTTCTTC. Its translation is CVSSQMDRYNEQFF. The genes are TRBV4-1 and TRBJ2-1; a possible D gene is TRBD1 (6 bases). Germline V gene lookup returns CDR1 MGHRA and CDR2 YSYEKL. CDR3 size: 14 residues.

This clonotype was counted only a few times. The chain links TRBV4-1 to TRBJ2-7; no clear D. CDR1 is MGHRA, CDR2 YSYEKL, per germline. V lost 1 base and J 2 bases, leaving 15 bases between the germline ends. The CDR3 contains 16 residues. CDR3 nucleotides: TGCGCCAGCAGCCAAGTTTGGTCTGCCGAACCCTACGAGCAGTACTTC. Its protein product is CASSQVWSAEPYEQYF.

This sequence joins TRBV2 and TRBJ1-1; 8 bases line up with TRBD1. This CDR3 comprises 13 residues. J gave up 10 bases and V 1 base, and 5 bases lay outside the gene matches. Germline-derived CDR1 and CDR2 are SNHLY and FYNNEI. CDR3 sequence (DNA): TGTGCCAGCAGTGAAGTCTATGGGACAGGAGCTTTCTTT. Encoded protein: CASSEVYGTGAFF.

In this sample, this clonotype turned up a few times. V gene TRBV4-3 combines with J gene TRBJ2-7; D remains unclear. V shed 4 bases and J shed 3 bases, with 13 bases lying between them. CDR1 and CDR2 (germline): LGHNA, YSLEER. The CDR3 contains 14 residues. CDR3 residues: CASSPGVQFYEQYF. In nucleotides, the CDR3 is TGCGCCAGCAGCCCAGGTGTACAGTTCTACGAGCAGTACTTC.

V and J are TRBV2 and TRBJ2-7, with D uncertain. CDR1 SNHLY and CDR2 FYNNEI come from the germline V gene. The ends were cut back, 3 bases at V and 2 bases at J, with 5 bases in the middle. This CDR3 spans 12 amino acids. Written as DNA, the CDR3 is TGTGCCAGCAGTGAGTCAGCCTACGAGCAGTACTTC. Translating it yields CASSESAYEQYF.

There are a few counts of this clonotype. This CDR3 reads CSARLAGRPLAFF. As DNA, the CDR3 is TGCAGTGCAAGACTAGCGGGGAGACCACTGGCGTTCTTC. The rearrangement joins TRBV20-1 to TRBJ2-1, with 11 bases fitting TRBD2. Looked up from germline, CDR1 is DFQATT and CDR2 is SNEGSKA (reference sequence). V lost 6 bases, J lost 15 bases, and 13 bases stayed unmatched. The CDR3 is 13 residues long.

Only a few counts were recorded for this clonotype. This rearrangement joins TRBV7-9 to TRBJ1-1; possible D gene TRBD1, 5 bases. Germline V CDR1 and CDR2: SEHNR, FQNEAQ (reference sequence). The CDR3 loop spans 13 amino acids. V lost 3 bases, J lost 4 bases, and 9 bases lay in between. CDR3 coding DNA: TGTGCCAGCAGCTTCCATGGGGGCACTGAAGCTTTCTTT. Protein product: CASSFHGGTEAFF.

The chain is built from TRBV12-5 and TRBJ2-1; possibly TRBD2 for D (5 bases). Per the germline V gene, CDR1 is LGHNT and CDR2 is FRNRAP. This CDR3 contains 15 residues. V was shortened by 6 bases and J by 9 bases, with 21 bases between the two germline ends. CDR3 coding DNA: TGTGCTAGTGGCAACCAGCTCAGCAGCGGCGGTGAGCAGTTCTTC. Translation gives CASGNQLSSGGEQFF.

This sequence joins TRBV20-1 and TRBJ2-1; the D gene could be TRBD1 or TRBD2 (6 bases each). Trimming took off 0 bases at V and 4 bases at J, with 13 bases between the two ends. CDR1 is DFQATT, CDR2 SNEGSKA, per germline (reference sequence). CDR3 size: 15 residues. The CDR3: CSARDSGGGYNEQFF. CDR3 in DNA: TGCAGTGCTAGAGATTCTGGAGGGGGTTACAATGAGCAGTTCTTC.